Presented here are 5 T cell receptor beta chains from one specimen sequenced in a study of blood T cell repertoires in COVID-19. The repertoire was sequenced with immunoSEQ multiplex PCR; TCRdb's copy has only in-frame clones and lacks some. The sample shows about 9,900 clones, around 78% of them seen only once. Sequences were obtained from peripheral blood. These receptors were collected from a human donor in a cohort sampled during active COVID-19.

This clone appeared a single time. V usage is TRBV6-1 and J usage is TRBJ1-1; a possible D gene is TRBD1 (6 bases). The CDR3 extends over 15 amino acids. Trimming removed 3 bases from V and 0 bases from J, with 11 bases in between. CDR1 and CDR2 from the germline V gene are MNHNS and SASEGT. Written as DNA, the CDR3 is TGTGCCAGCAGTGACCCGGGACAAATGAACACTGAAGCTTTCTTT. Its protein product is CASSDPGQMNTEAFF.

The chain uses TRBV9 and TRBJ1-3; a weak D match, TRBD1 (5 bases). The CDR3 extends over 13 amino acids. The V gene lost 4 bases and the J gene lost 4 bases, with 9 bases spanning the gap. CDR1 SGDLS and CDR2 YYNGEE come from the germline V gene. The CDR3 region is CASSLTDGNTIYF. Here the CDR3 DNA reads TGTGCCAGCAGCTTGACAGACGGAAACACCATATATTTT.

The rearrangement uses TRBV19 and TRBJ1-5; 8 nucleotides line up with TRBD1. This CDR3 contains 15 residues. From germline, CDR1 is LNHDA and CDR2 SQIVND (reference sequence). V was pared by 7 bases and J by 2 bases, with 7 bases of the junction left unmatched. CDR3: CASTTGGRGNQPQHF. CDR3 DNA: TGTGCCAGTACAACAGGGGGAAGGGGCAATCAGCCCCAGCATTTT.

CDR3 sequence reads: CASAKQVGEQYF. DNA of the CDR3: TGTGCCAGCGCCAAACAGGTCGGCGAGCAGTACTTC. This chain links TRBV6-5 with TRBJ2-7, with a tentative D call TRBD1 (5 bases). Germline values: CDR1 MNHEY, CDR2 SVGAGI. The CDR3 totals 12 residues. The V gene lost 8 bases and the J gene lost 6 bases, with 14 bases spanning the gap.

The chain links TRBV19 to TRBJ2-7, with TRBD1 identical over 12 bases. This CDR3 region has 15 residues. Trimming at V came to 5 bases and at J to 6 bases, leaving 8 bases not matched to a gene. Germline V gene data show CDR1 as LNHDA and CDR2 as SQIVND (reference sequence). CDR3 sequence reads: CASSPRDRGRAEQYF. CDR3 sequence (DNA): TGTGCCAGTAGTCCCAGGGACAGGGGGCGCGCCGAGCAGTACTTC.